This entry is about one T cell receptor (beta chain). Antigen specificity is unknown. The immunoSEQ assay was version 4, run in survey mode. TCRdb's table, derived via immunoSEQ multiplex PCR, lists solely in-frame clones and lacks some. The sample records approximately 19,000 clones, less than 75% being singletons. These data are taken from a study of persistence of HIV-infected CD4 T cells. Study-level background: Two participants gave one leukapheresis sample; others gave up to about 180 mL blood repeatedly.

From germline, CDR1 is SQVTM and CDR2 ANQGSEA. Trimming left V 5 bases short and J 3 bases short, with 13 bases between. The CDR3 totals 13 residues. Lysates of CMV-infected fibroblasts at 10 ug/mL stimulated these cells. Responding CD4+ T cells were sorted by upregulation of both CD40 ligand and CD69. The TCR was taken from an adult woman with HIV who was CMV-seropositive. The sequencing here drew on CD4+ T cells sorted from PBMCs after approximately 19-hour stimulation, taken from a patient who received antiretroviral therapy. The chain carries TRBV29-1 and TRBJ1-1; D is unclear. The CDR3: CSVQPGAYTEAFF. CDR3 nucleotide sequence: TGCAGCGTTCAGCCAGGAGCCTACACTGAAGCTTTCTTT.